This T cell receptor beta chain originates from a study of breast tumors, draining lymph nodes, adjacent tissues. The CDR3 is 15 amino acids. The V and J ends lost 7 bases and 0 bases respectively, with 12 bases between them. Germline CDR1 MNHNS, CDR2 SASEGT. Each CDR3 protein gets one entry after TCRdb re-called the multiplex PCR reads with MiXCR. The sample carries 150,000 to 250,000 distinct CDR3 sequences, approximately 33% recorded once. There are many counts of this clonotype. Breast cancer patients provided tissue from their axillary draining lymph nodes. The rearrangement joins TRBV6-1 to TRBJ1-4; D gene ambiguous. The sequence derives from a female donor with breast cancer. Some clones in this sample may be carry-over from other donors' samples. Sequenced input: axillary lymph node tissue. The DNA for the CDR3 is TGTGCCAGCATGGAAGGGTATGCAACTAATGAAAAACTGTTTTTT. Translating gives CASMEGYATNEKLFF.